The 5 T cell receptor beta chains given below trace back to one sample, sequenced in a study of blood T cell repertoires in COVID-19. This table comes from immunoSEQ multiplex PCR, and its TCRdb copy is limited to in-frame clones, with some not included. The repertoire includes a few hundred thousand clones, roughly 86% of them detected once, and approximately 0.7% sits in the top ten. Sequenced input: peripheral blood. Receptors were obtained from a human donor in a cohort sampled during active COVID-19.

V gene TRBV2 combines with J gene TRBJ2-7; 9 bases map to TRBD1. Unmatched junction bases numbered 6, after V lost 6 bases and J lost 3 bases. Germline values: CDR1 SNHLY, CDR2 FYNNEI. The CDR3 sequence is 14 residues long. In nucleotides, the CDR3 is TGTGCCAGCAGCTTACCGGGACAGGGCTACGAGCAGTACTTC. This translates into CASSLPGQGYEQYF.

The J gene is TRBJ2-7, the V gene TRBV27; the D gene is possibly TRBD1 (6 bases). Germline-derived CDR1 and CDR2 are MNHEY and SMNVEV (reference sequence). Trimming removed 4 bases from V and 3 bases from J, with 13 bases in between. The length of the CDR3 is 14 residues. This CDR3 is CASSSGDGNYEQYF. The CDR3 DNA sequence: TGTGCCAGCAGTTCAGGGGACGGGAACTACGAGCAGTACTTC.

The genes are TRBV7-2 and TRBJ2-3, with 16 bases fitting TRBD2. The V and J ends lost 3 bases and 4 bases, in that order; junction bases with no gene match: 4. CDR3 length: 17 amino acids. Germline values: CDR1 SGHTA, CDR2 FQGNSA. CDR3 nucleotides: TGTGCCAGCAGCTTGGGACTAGCGGGGGGGCGCGCAGATACGCAGTATTTT. Residues: CASSLGLAGGRADTQYF.

The chain is built from TRBV11-2 and TRBJ2-7; the match to TRBD1 covers 8 bases. Germline CDR1 and CDR2: SGHAT and FQNNGV. This CDR3 spans 13 amino acids. Trimming removed 5 bases from V and 2 bases from J; junction bases left unmatched: 2. CDR3 region: CASSLTGAYEQYF. CDR3 DNA: TGTGCCAGCAGCCTGACAGGGGCCTACGAGCAGTACTTC.

CDR3: CASRPLAGAGQETQYF. The CDR3 nucleotides are TGTGCCAGCAGACCCCTAGCGGGGGCCGGGCAAGAGACCCAGTACTTC. This rearrangement joins TRBV27 to TRBJ2-5; 10 bases fit TRBD2. Germline V CDR1 and CDR2: MNHEY, SMNVEV (reference sequence). V lost 6 bases and J lost 2; bases outside the gene matches: 9. CDR3 length: 16 amino acids.